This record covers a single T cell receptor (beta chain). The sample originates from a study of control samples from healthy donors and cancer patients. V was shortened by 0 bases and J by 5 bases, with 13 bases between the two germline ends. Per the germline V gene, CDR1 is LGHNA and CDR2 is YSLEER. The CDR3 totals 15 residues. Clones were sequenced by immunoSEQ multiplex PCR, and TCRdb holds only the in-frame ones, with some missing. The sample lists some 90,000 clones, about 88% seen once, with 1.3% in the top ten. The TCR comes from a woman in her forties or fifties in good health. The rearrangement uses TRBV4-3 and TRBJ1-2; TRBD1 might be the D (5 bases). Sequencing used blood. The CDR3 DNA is TGCGCCAGCAGCCAAGACGAGAGCGGACAATATGGCTACACCTTC. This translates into CASSQDESGQYGYTF.